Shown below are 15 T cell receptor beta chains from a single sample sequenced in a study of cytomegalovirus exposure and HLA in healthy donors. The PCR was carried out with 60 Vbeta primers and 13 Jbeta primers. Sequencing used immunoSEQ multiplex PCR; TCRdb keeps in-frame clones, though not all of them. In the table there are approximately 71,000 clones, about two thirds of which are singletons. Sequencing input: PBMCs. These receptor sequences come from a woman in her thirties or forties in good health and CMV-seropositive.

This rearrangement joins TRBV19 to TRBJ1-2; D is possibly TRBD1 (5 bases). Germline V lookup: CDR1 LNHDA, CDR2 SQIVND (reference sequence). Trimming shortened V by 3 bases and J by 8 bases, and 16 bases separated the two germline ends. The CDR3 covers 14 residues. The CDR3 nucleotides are TGTGCCAGTAGTATGGTCAGGGCAGATGGCGGCTACACCTTC. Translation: CASSMVRADGGYTF.

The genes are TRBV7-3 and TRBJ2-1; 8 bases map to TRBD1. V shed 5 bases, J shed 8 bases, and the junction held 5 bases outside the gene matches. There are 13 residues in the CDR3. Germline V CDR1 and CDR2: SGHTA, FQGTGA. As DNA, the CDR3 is TGTGCCAGCAGCCCTGGACAGGGCGATGAGCAGTTCTTC. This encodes CASSPGQGDEQFF.

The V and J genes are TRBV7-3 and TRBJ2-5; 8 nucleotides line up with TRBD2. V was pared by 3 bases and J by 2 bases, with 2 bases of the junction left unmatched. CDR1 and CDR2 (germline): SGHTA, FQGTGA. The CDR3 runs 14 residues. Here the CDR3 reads CASSFGGGQETQYF. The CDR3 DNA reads TGTGCCAGCAGCTTCGGGGGGGGGCAAGAGACCCAGTACTTC.

The CDR3 here is CASSIWQNQETQYF. DNA of the CDR3: TGTGCCAGTAGTATTTGGCAGAACCAAGAGACCCAGTACTTC. V and J are TRBV19 and TRBJ2-5; no clear D gene. Germline V gene sequence: CDR1 LNHDA, CDR2 SQIVND (reference sequence). With 3 bases removed from V and 0 bases from J, the gap between germline ends came to 8 bases. The CDR3 loop spans 14 amino acids.

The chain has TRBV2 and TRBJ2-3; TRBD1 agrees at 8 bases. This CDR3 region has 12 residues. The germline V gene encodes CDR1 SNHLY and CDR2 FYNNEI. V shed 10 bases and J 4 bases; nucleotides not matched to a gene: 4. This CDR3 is CAKGQGADTQYF. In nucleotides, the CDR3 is TGTGCCAAAGGACAGGGAGCAGATACGCAGTATTTT.

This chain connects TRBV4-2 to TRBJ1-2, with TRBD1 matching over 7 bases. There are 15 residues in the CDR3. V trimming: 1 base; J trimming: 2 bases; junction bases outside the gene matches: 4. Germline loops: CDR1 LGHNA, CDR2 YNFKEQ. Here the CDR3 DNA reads TGTGCCAGCAGCCAAGTGCCGGGACAGAACTATGGCTACACCTTC. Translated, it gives CASSQVPGQNYGYTF.

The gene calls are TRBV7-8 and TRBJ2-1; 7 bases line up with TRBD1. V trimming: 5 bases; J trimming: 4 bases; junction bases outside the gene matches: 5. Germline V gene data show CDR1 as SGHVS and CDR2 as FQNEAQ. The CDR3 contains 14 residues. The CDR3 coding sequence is TGTGCCAGCAGCCAAGAACAGGGGTACAATGAGCAGTTCTTC. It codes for CASSQEQGYNEQFF.

Here the CDR3 reads CASSTPSGGRETQYF. CDR3 DNA sequence: TGTGCCAGTAGTACCCCTAGCGGGGGGAGGGAGACCCAGTACTTC. The gene calls are TRBV19 and TRBJ2-5; 11 positions agree with TRBD2. Per the germline V gene, CDR1 is LNHDA and CDR2 is SQIVND (reference sequence). This CDR3 has 15 residues. The V and J ends lost 4 bases and 5 bases, in that order; junction bases with no gene match: 6.

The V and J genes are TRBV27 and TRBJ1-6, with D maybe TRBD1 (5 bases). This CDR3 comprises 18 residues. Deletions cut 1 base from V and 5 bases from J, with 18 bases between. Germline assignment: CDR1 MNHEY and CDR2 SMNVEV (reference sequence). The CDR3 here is CASSLYPREQGDNSPLHF. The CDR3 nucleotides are TGTGCCAGCAGTTTATATCCCCGGGAGCAGGGAGATAATTCACCCCTCCACTTT.

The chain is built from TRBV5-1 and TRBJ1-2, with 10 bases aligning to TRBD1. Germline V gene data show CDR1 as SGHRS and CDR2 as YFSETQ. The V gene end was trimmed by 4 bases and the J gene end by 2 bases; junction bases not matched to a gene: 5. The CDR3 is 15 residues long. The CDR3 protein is CASSMGQGLNYGYTF. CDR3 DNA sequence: TGCGCCAGCAGCATGGGACAGGGGCTCAACTATGGCTACACCTTC.

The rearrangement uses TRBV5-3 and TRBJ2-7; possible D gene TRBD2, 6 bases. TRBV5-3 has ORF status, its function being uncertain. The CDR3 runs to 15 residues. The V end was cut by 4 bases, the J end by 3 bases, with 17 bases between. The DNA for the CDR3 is TGTGCCAGAAGCATTAGCGGTGGGCCCTACTACGAGCAGTACTTC. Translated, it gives CARSISGGPYYEQYF.

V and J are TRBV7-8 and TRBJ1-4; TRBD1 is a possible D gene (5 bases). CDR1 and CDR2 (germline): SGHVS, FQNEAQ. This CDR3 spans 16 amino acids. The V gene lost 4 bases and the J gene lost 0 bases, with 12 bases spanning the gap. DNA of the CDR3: TGTGCCAGCAGCTCAGTAGACAGTGCAACTAATGAAAAACTGTTTTTT. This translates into CASSSVDSATNEKLFF.

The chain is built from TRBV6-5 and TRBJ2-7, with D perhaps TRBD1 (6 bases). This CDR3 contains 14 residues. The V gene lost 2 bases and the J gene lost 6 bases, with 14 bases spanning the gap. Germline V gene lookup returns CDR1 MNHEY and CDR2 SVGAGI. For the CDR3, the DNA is TGTGCCAGCAGTTACGGGGCAGGGGCGCGCGAGCAGTACTTC. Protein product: CASSYGAGAREQYF.

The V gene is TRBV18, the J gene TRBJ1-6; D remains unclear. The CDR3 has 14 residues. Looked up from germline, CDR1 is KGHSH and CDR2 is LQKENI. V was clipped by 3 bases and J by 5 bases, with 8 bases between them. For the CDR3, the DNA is TGTGCCAGCTCACCCGCACAGAATAATTCACCCCTCCACTTT. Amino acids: CASSPAQNNSPLHF.

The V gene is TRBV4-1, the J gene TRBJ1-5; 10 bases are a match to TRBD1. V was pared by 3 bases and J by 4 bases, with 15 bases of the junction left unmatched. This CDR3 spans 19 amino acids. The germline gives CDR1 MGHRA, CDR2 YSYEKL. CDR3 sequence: CASSQRRGEGTGVNQPQHF. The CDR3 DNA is TGCGCCAGCAGCCAGCGTCGTGGGGAGGGGACAGGGGTGAATCAGCCCCAGCATTTT.